The rows below give T cell receptor beta chains drawn from one sample of a study of Graves' ophthalmopathy and Graves' hyperthyroidism. TCRdb used MiXCR to reprocess the multiplex PCR reads, holding one entry per CDR3 protein. This sample has around 1.1 million distinct CDR3 sequences; approximately 35% occur once, and the top ten carry around 10%. The sequencing input was peripheral blood or thyroid tissue (not recorded which). These receptors were obtained from an adult man with Graves' hyperthyroidism. CDR3s include the opening cysteine and the closing phenylalanine or tryptophan. A D gene is named only where the DNA matches it firmly. The size field is filled for only some rows; it gives once, few, many or a size class.

TRBJ1-2	16	TRBV24-1	TRBD1	.	CASSPQSLQGDYGYTF	TGTGCCAGCAGTCCTCAGTCCCTCCAGGGGGACTATGGCTACACCTTC
TRBJ1-5	16	TRBV6-6	.	.	CASSYGGEGGNQPQHF	TGTGCCAGCAGTTACGGCGGGGAGGGGGGGAATCAGCCCCAGCATTTT
TRBJ2-7	14	TRBV28	TRBD1	once	CASSYYSGTEEQYF	TGTGCCAGCAGTTACTATTCCGGGACAGAGGAGCAGTACTTC
TRBJ1-2	15	TRBV5-1	.	many	CASSREGGSGYGYTF	TGCGCCAGCAGCCGAGAGGGGGGCTCAGGGTATGGCTACACCTTC
TRBJ1-2	15	TRBV18	.	few	CASSQAQGVGYGYTF	TGTGCCAGCTCACAGGCACAGGGCGTTGGCTATGGCTACACCTTC
TRBJ2-7	16	TRBV5-1	TRBD2	many	CASSSTGTSSLMEQYF	TGCGCCAGCAGCTCGACTGGGACTAGTAGTCTGATGGAGCAGTACTTC
TRBJ1-4	13	TRBV6-5	.	.	CASSPTDREKLFF	TGTGCCAGCAGCCCAACTGACAGGGAAAAACTGTTTTTT
TRBJ2-6	16	TRBV10-3	.	.	CAISDSGRAGANVLTF	TGTGCCATCAGCGACTCAGGTAGGGCTGGGGCCAACGTCCTGACTTTC
TRBJ2-5	17	TRBV7-8	.	.	CASSSIRGGYLKETQYF	TGTGCCAGCAGCTCAATTAGGGGCGGGTACCTCAAAGAGACCCAGTACTTC
TRBJ2-1	12	TRBV29-1	.	.	CSVELPATEQFF	TGCAGCGTTGAACTCCCGGCAACGGAGCAGTTCTTC
TRBJ1-1	13	TRBV19	.	.	CASRQGQGTEAFF	TGTGCCAGTAGACAGGGTCAGGGCACTGAAGCTTTCTTT
TRBJ1-5	11	TRBV7-9	.	.	CASSRMAPQHF	TGTGCCAGCAGCCGGATGGCCCCCCAGCATTTT
TRBJ2-5	13	TRBV4-2	.	many	CASSRGTGETQYF	TGTGCCAGCAGCCGCGGGACTGGGGAGACCCAGTACTTC
TRBJ1-1	15	TRBV5-1	.	many	CASSLDQGLFTEAFF	TGCGCCAGCAGCTTGGATCAGGGTTTGTTCACTGAAGCTTTCTTT
TRBJ1-2	15	TRBV7-9	.	few	CAGSNQAGFNYGYTF	TGTGCCGGCAGCAACCAAGCGGGTTTCAACTATGGCTACACCTTC
TRBJ2-5	16	TRBV7-7	TRBD2	.	CASSVQGRAGGETQYF	TGTGCCAGCAGCGTGCAGGGCAGGGCGGGGGGCGAGACCCAGTACTTC
TRBJ1-2	14	TRBV24-1	TRBD1	.	CATSDYGTGDGYTF	TGTGCCACCAGTGATTACGGGACAGGTGACGGCTACACCTTC
TRBJ1-5	13	TRBV20-1	.	many	CSAEGGYGQPQHF	TGCAGTGCTGAGGGAGGGTATGGTCAGCCCCAGCATTTT
TRBJ2-7	15	TRBV14	.	many	CASRSAGQALHEQYF	TGTGCCAGCAGGTCAGCGGGACAGGCCCTCCACGAGCAGTACTTC
TRBJ1-3	13	TRBV6-2/TRBV6-3	.	once	CAAHEVPGNTIYF	TGTGCCGCACATGAGGTGCCTGGAAACACCATATATTTT
TRBJ1-6	15	TRBV15	.	.	CATSRVGVGNSPLHF	TGTGCCACCAGCAGAGTTGGGGTGGGTAATTCACCCCTCCACTTT
TRBJ1-6	15	TRBV9	TRBD1	.	CASSAGQGHNSPLHF	TGTGCCAGCAGCGCCGGACAGGGACATAATTCACCCCTCCACTTT
TRBJ1-6	17	TRBV10-2	.	many	CASSETSLGLNNSPLHF	TGCGCCAGCAGTGAGACCTCCTTGGGCCTGAATAATTCACCCCTCCACTTT
TRBJ2-5	14	TRBV10-2	.	medium-sized	CASSISGDQETQYF	TGCGCCAGCAGTATTAGCGGCGACCAAGAGACCCAGTACTTC
TRBJ2-7	15	TRBV10-2	TRBD1	once	CASSDSGQGVYEQYF	TGCGCCAGCAGTGATTCGGGACAGGGCGTCTACGAGCAGTACTTC
TRBJ1-1	14	TRBV20-1	.	many	CSARFTPGNTEAFF	TGCAGTGCTAGATTTACCCCCGGGAACACTGAAGCTTTCTTT
TRBJ2-6	15	TRBV7-2	.	.	CASSDTNPGANVLTF	TGTGCCAGCAGCGACACCAACCCTGGGGCCAACGTCCTGACTTTC
TRBJ2-5	15	TRBV13	TRBD2	few	CASSLAGVPRETQYF	TGTGCCAGCAGCTTGGCGGGGGTGCCTCGTGAGACCCAGTACTTC
TRBJ1-4	14	TRBV4-2	.	.	CASSQDPLNEKLFF	TGTGCCAGCAGCCAAGATCCACTTAATGAAAAACTGTTTTTT
TRBJ2-5	14	TRBV6-2/TRBV6-3	.	many	CASRPLGGTKTQYF	TGTGCCAGCAGGCCCCTAGGGGGGACGAAGACCCAGTACTTC
TRBJ1-2	14	TRBV5-6	TRBD1	.	CASSITGGGDGYTF	TGTGCCAGCAGCATTACAGGGGGCGGGGATGGCTACACCTTC
TRBJ2-5	10	TRBV10-3	.	.	CAISEVGEYF	TGTGCCATCAGTGAGGTGGGGGAGTACTTC
TRBJ2-5	11	TRBV20-1	TRBD1	.	CSANRGQTQYF	TGCAGTGCAAACAGGGGGCAGACCCAGTACTTC
TRBJ1-6	16	TRBV20-1	.	once	CSARDHGTDHNSPPHF	TGCAGTGCTAGAGATCACGGGACCGACCATAATTCACCCCCCCACTTT
TRBJ1-2	15	TRBV20-1	TRBD1	.	CSARVALTGYHGYTF	TGCAGTGCTAGAGTAGCCTTGACAGGGTACCATGGCTACACCTTC
TRBJ1-5	16	TRBV20-1	.	many	CSARPARGISNQPQHF	TGCAGTGCTAGACCCGCGCGGGGGATTAGCAATCAGCCCCAGCATTTT
TRBJ1-2	15	TRBV6-1	TRBD1	once	CASRSGGPSNYGYTF	TGTGCCAGTCGGTCAGGGGGTCCCTCTAACTATGGCTACACCTTC
TRBJ2-3	13	TRBV2	.	.	CASSEVGESPQYF	TGTGCCAGCAGTGAAGTAGGGGAATCCCCCCAGTATTTT
TRBJ2-3	15	TRBV5-1	TRBD1	.	CASSPTGDSTDTQYF	TGCGCCAGCAGCCCGACAGGGGACAGCACAGATACGCAGTATTTT
TRBJ1-5	15	TRBV15	.	.	CATSSPDIGNQPQHF	TGTGCCACCAGCAGCCCTGATATAGGGAATCAGCCCCAGCATTTT
TRBJ2-6	16	TRBV7-2	.	many	CASSLAGTQGANVLTF	TGTGCCAGCAGCTTAGCGGGAACCCAGGGGGCCAACGTCCTGACTTTC
TRBJ2-7	16	TRBV15	.	.	CATSRDRKGWSDEQYF	TGTGCCACCAGCAGAGATCGGAAGGGGTGGTCAGACGAGCAGTACTTC
TRBJ1-6	15	TRBV6-2/TRBV6-3	.	.	CASSARDGGRSPLHF	TGTGCCAGCAGTGCCCGGGACGGCGGACGTTCACCCCTCCACTTT
TRBJ2-2	17	TRBV12-3/TRBV12-4	TRBD2	.	CASSLGTSGNLNGELFF	TGTGCCAGCAGTTTAGGGACTAGCGGGAATCTTAACGGGGAGCTGTTTTTT
TRBJ1-4	13	TRBV19	TRBD1	many	CASTGTANEKLFF	TGTGCCAGCACCGGGACAGCTAATGAAAAACTGTTTTTT
TRBJ2-7	15	TRBV29-1	TRBD2	.	CSVEGTSGMSYEQYF	TGCAGCGTTGAAGGGACTAGCGGGATGAGCTACGAGCAGTACTTC
TRBJ2-3	15	TRBV7-3	.	once	CASSLTGTYTDTQYF	TGTGCCAGCAGCTTAACAGGGACGTACACAGATACACAGTATTTT
TRBJ2-5	13	TRBV29-1	TRBD1	.	CSVGQGARETQYF	TGCAGCGTGGGACAGGGGGCACGAGAGACCCAGTACTTC
TRBJ1-1	15	TRBV15	TRBD1	few	CATSRPGQGGTEAFF	TGTGCCACCAGCAGGCCGGGACAGGGCGGCACTGAAGCTTTCTTT